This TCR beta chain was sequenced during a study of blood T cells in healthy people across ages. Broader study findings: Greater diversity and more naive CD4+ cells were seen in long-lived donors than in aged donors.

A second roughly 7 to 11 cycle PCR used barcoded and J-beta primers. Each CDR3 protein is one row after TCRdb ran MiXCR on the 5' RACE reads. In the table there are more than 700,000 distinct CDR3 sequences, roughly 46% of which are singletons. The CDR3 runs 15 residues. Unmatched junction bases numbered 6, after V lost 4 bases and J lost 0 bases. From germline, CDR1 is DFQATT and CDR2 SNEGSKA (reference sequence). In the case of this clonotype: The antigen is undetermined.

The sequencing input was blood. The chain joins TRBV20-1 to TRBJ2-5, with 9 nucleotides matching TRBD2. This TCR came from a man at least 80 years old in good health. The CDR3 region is CSAKGASGNQETQYF. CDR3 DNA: TGCAGTGCTAAGGGGGCTAGCGGGAACCAAGAGACCCAGTACTTC.